The T cell receptor beta chain described here comes from a study of cytomegalovirus exposure and HLA in healthy donors. PCR was performed using 60 Vbeta and 13 Jbeta primers. Data came from immunoSEQ multiplex PCR; TCRdb stores just in-frame clones and leaves some out. Of around 140,000 clones listed, roughly four fifths are singletons. The CDR3 is made up of 11 amino acids. Trimming removed 5 bases from V and 13 bases from J, with 14 bases in between. CDR1 and CDR2 (germline): SGHVS, FNYEAQ. This sequence joins TRBV7-6 and TRBJ1-2; D not resolved. The sequence was obtained from a male donor in good health and CMV-seronegative. The specimen sequenced was PBMCs. The CDR3 here is CASSPWPKITF. For the CDR3, the DNA is TGTGCCAGCAGCCCCTGGCCGAAGATCACCTTC.